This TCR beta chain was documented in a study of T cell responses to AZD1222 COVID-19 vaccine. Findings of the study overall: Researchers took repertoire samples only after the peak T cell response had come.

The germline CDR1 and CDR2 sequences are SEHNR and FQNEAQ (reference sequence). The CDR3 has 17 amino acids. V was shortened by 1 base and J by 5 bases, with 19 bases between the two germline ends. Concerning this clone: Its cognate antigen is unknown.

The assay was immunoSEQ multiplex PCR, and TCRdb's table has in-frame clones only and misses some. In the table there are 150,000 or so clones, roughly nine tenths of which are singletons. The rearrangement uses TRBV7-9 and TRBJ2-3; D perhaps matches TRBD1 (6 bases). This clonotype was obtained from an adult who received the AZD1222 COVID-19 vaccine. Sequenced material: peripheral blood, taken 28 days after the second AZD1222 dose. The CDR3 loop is CASSLVTTGPWGDTQYF. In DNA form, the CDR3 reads TGTGCCAGCAGCTTAGTTACGACAGGCCCTTGGGGAGATACGCAGTATTTT.